The 28 T cell receptor beta chains listed next were all sequenced from one sample in a study of post-analysis software for immune sequencing data. Broader study findings: A handful of TRBV segments, including TRBV5-6, TRBV5-1 and TRBV20-1, were more frequent in patients than controls.

These TCRs are of unknown antigen specificity. Carried by the TCR beta cDNA libraries were unique molecular identifiers. TCRdb fed the PCR reads into MiXCR, producing one record per CDR3 protein. This sample has approximately 570,000 distinct CDR3 sequences, with 44% found just once. The source material was blood. The receptors here all came from a girl between 5 and 17 years old with multiple sclerosis.

Remarks on this clonotype: A read error may explain this, as a much larger clone is one base away. The gene calls are TRBV10-1 and TRBJ2-6; no definite D call. The CDR3 is made up of 15 amino acids. The V end lost 2 bases, the J end lost 0 bases, and 5 bases lay between the germline ends. Germline V lookup: CDR1 WNHNN, CDR2 SYGVQD (reference sequence). The CDR3 nucleotides are TGCGCCAGCAGTGAGGCGGTCTCTGGGGCCAACGTCCTGACTTTC. Its translation is CASSEAVSGANVLTF.

V is TRBV15 and J is TRBJ2-1, with D possibly TRBD2 on 7 matching bases. The CDR3 consists of 16 residues. The germline CDR1 and CDR2 sequences are LNHNV and YYDKDF (reference sequence). V gave up 5 bases and J gave up 2 bases, with 16 bases separating them. This CDR3 reads CATSPTGGRTYNEQFF. DNA for the CDR3: TGTGCCACCAGCCCGACCGGGGGGCGAACCTACAATGAGCAGTTCTTC.

V gene TRBV29-1 combines with J gene TRBJ2-3; D gene ambiguous. The germline V and J ends were trimmed by 5 bases and 6 bases, with 12 bases remaining between them. Looked up from germline, CDR1 is SQVTM and CDR2 is ANQGSEA. The CDR3 extends over 12 amino acids. In nucleotides, the CDR3 is TGCAGCGTTAAAAGCTCGGCGGATACGCAGTATTTT. This sequence encodes CSVKSSADTQYF.

This clonotype was observed a handful of times. The chain links TRBV10-3 to TRBJ2-7; no firm D call. Germline CDR1 is ENHRY and CDR2 is SYGVKD. The germline V and J ends were trimmed by 0 bases and 2 bases, with 11 bases remaining between them. The CDR3 sequence is 15 residues long. The CDR3 loop reads CAISESPAYAYEQYF. DNA for the CDR3: TGTGCCATCAGTGAGTCCCCGGCCTACGCCTACGAGCAGTACTTC.

The rearrangement links TRBV29-1 to TRBJ2-1; D possibly matches TRBD1 or TRBD2 (5 bases each). Germline V CDR1 and CDR2: SQVTM, ANQGSEA. V shed 2 bases and J shed 7 bases, with 24 bases lying between them. This CDR3 spans 17 amino acids. This CDR3 is CSVERVFYAGKGNEQFF. The CDR3, as DNA: TGCAGCGTTGAACGAGTATTTTATGCCGGGAAGGGGAATGAGCAGTTCTTC.

This clonotype has just a few counts. The rearrangement uses TRBV7-9 and TRBJ2-2; D ambiguous. Germline V CDR1 and CDR2: SEHNR, FQNEAQ (reference sequence). Between the trimmed V and J ends, which lost 3 bases and 3 bases, there was a span of 17 bases. This CDR3 has 17 amino acids. In nucleotides, the CDR3 is TGTGCCAGCAGCTTGGAGTTCGTTTTTAGGGACACCGGGGAGCTGTTTTTT. It translates to CASSLEFVFRDTGELFF.

This sequence joins TRBV29-1 and TRBJ1-2; D not certain. Germline values: CDR1 SQVTM, CDR2 ANQGSEA. This CDR3 has 12 residues. V was cut by 4 bases and J by 1 base, with 7 bases left in between. CDR3 in amino acids: CSVGAVNYGYTF. The CDR3 nucleotides read TGCAGCGTTGGGGCGGTTAACTATGGCTACACCTTC.

The chain employs TRBV7-6 and TRBJ2-1, with TRBD2 identical over 8 bases. The CDR3 covers 16 residues. CDR1 SGHVS and CDR2 FNYEAQ come from the germline V gene. V shed 5 bases and J 1 base; nucleotides not matched to a gene: 7. The CDR3 sequence: CASSTTSAVSYNEQFF. The CDR3, as DNA: TGTGCCAGCAGCACGACTAGCGCCGTTTCCTACAATGAGCAGTTCTTC.

This clonotype was detected only a few times. The chain joins TRBV4-1 to TRBJ2-5; no definite D call. V dropped 1 base and J dropped 1 base, with 7 bases sitting between them. This CDR3 contains 14 residues. CDR1 is MGHRA and CDR2 is YSYEKL in the germline V gene. The CDR3 sequence: CASSQGLGQETQYF. The CDR3 region has the DNA TGCGCCAGCAGCCAAGGACTGGGCCAAGAGACCCAGTACTTC.

V is TRBV12-3 or TRBV12-4 and J is TRBJ2-3; the match to TRBD2 covers 10 bases. With V trimmed by 6 bases and J by 1 base, 4 bases remained unmatched. The CDR3 contains 15 residues. The CDR3 protein is CASSGLAEGTDTQYF. The CDR3 coding sequence is TGTGCCAGCAGCGGACTAGCGGAGGGCACAGATACGCAGTATTTT.

The chain has TRBV18 and TRBJ2-7, with 8 bases that match TRBD1. This CDR3 has 16 amino acids. Germline CDR1 and CDR2: KGHSH and LQKENI. With V trimmed by 2 bases and J by 0 bases, 6 bases remained unmatched. In DNA form, the CDR3 reads TGTGCCAGCTCACCAAACGGACAGGGAATCTCCTACGAGCAGTACTTC. Residues: CASSPNGQGISYEQYF.

The V gene is TRBV7-3, the J gene TRBJ2-3; 10 bases map to TRBD2. CDR1 is SGHTA and CDR2 is FQGTGA in the germline V gene. This CDR3 region has 16 residues. V was clipped by 5 bases and J by 2 bases; unmatched bases: 7. CDR3 in DNA: TGTGCCAGCAGCAAACTAGCGGGGACCTCCACAGATACGCAGTATTTT. It encodes CASSKLAGTSTDTQYF.

This chain links TRBV7-8 with TRBJ1-2, with TRBD1 matching over 10 bases. The length of the CDR3 is 11 residues. Germline V lookup: CDR1 SGHVS, CDR2 FQNEAQ. V lost 8 bases and J lost 7; bases outside the gene matches: 1. CDR3 sequence reads: CASGTGAGYTF. In nucleotides, the CDR3 is TGTGCCAGCGGGACAGGGGCTGGCTACACCTTC.

This clonotype was found a few times. This sequence joins TRBV4-1 and TRBJ2-3; TRBD2 might be the D (6 bases). The CDR3 has 15 residues. Germline-derived CDR1 and CDR2 are MGHRA and YSYEKL. V was shortened by 3 bases and J by 1 base, with 11 bases between the two germline ends. The CDR3 is CASSHSGLGTDTQYF. CDR3 nucleotide sequence: TGCGCCAGCAGCCATTCGGGACTCGGCACAGATACGCAGTATTTT.

The chain recombines TRBV7-2 with TRBJ2-7, with TRBD1 matching over 10 bases. Germline V CDR1 and CDR2: SGHTA, FQGNSA. The V and J ends lost 4 bases and 3 bases, in that order; junction bases with no gene match: 3. The CDR3 totals 14 residues. CDR3: CASSYWTGGYEQYF. The CDR3 nucleotides read TGTGCCAGCAGCTACTGGACAGGGGGCTACGAGCAGTACTTC.

This chain connects TRBV28 to TRBJ2-3; no firm D call. The germline gives CDR1 MDHEN, CDR2 SYDVKM. The CDR3 is 15 residues long. Trimming pared 8 bases from V and 2 bases from J, leaving 17 bases between. The DNA of the CDR3 is TGTGCCAGCTTGGGGTGGCGGAAATACACAGATACGCAGTATTTT. Protein: CASLGWRKYTDTQYF.

This clonotype has more than one count but fewer than ten. The chain combines TRBV27 with TRBJ1-1, with D maybe TRBD1 (6 bases). Germline CDR1 reads MNHEY; CDR2 reads SMNVEV (reference sequence). The CDR3 totals 14 residues. The germline V and J ends were trimmed by 2 bases and 4 bases, with 11 bases remaining between them. The CDR3 DNA reads TGTGCCAGCAGTTTAAGTGGACAGACCACTGAAGCTTTCTTT. Translating gives CASSLSGQTTEAFF.

V is TRBV3-1 and J is TRBJ1-3; D is undetermined. This CDR3 contains 15 residues. V lost 4 bases, J lost 2 bases, and 12 bases lay in between. The V gene's germline CDR1 is LGHDT and CDR2 YNNKEL (reference sequence). CDR3 loop: CASSPSGVTGNTIYF. DNA for the CDR3: TGTGCCAGCAGCCCCTCCGGGGTTACTGGAAACACCATATATTTT.

This chain links TRBV6-5 with TRBJ2-7; 7 bases map to TRBD1. Germline V gene data show CDR1 as MNHEY and CDR2 as SVGAGI. V shed 1 base, J shed 5 bases, and the junction held 5 bases outside the gene matches. The CDR3 contains 14 residues. The CDR3 DNA reads TGTGCCAGCAGTTACTGGGACAGTCTCGACGAGCAGTACTTC. Translation gives CASSYWDSLDEQYF.

This clonotype was observed a single time. The CDR3 reads CASSRQGQYGYTF. CDR3 DNA: TGTGCCAGCAGCCGACAGGGCCAGTATGGCTACACCTTC. This chain connects TRBV13 to TRBJ1-2; 7 nucleotides match TRBD1. CDR3 length: 13 amino acids. Unmatched junction bases numbered 5, after V lost 5 bases and J lost 5 bases. CDR1 and CDR2 (germline): PRHDT, FYEKMQ (reference sequence).

As regards this clonotype: At one of its ends the junction is not consistent with the germline gene, which may arise from a read error. The chain employs TRBV5-1 and TRBJ2-3; 8 positions match TRBD1. The CDR3 loop spans 15 amino acids. CDR1 and CDR2 from the germline V gene are SGHRS and YFSETQ. The CDR3 DNA is TGCGCCAACAGCCCAAAGGACAGGGCTTTAGATACGCAGTATTTT. Translation gives CANSPKDRALDTQYF.

This clonotype turned up a few times. This chain connects TRBV12-3 or TRBV12-4 to TRBJ2-1; no clear D. V dropped 6 bases and J dropped 6 bases, with 12 bases sitting between them. The CDR3 is made up of 13 amino acids. Here the CDR3 reads CASSTSHSNEQFF. In DNA form, the CDR3 reads TGTGCCAGCAGCACATCCCACTCCAATGAGCAGTTCTTC.

This clonotype occurred once. This sequence joins TRBV12-3 or TRBV12-4 and TRBJ2-5, with D possibly matching TRBD2 (6 bases). The ends were cut back, 6 bases at V and 2 bases at J, with 13 bases in the middle. The length of the CDR3 is 14 residues. The chain's CDR3 is CASRDYRAQETQYF. The DNA of the CDR3 is TGTGCCAGCAGGGACTATCGTGCACAAGAGACCCAGTACTTC.

The gene calls are TRBV29-1 and TRBJ2-7; D unclear. Looked up from germline, CDR1 is SQVTM and CDR2 is ANQGSEA. CDR3 length equals 13 residues. Trimming shortened V by 3 bases and J by 7 bases, and 16 bases separated the two germline ends. CDR3 in amino acids: CSVEVVGYNEQYF. CDR3 nucleotide sequence: TGCAGCGTTGAGGTAGTCGGCTACAATGAGCAGTACTTC.

This chain uses TRBV7-6 with TRBJ2-1; D might be TRBD1 (6 bases). From germline, CDR1 is SGHVS and CDR2 FNYEAQ. The CDR3 has 14 residues. With 3 bases removed from V and 4 bases from J, the gap between germline ends came to 10 bases. The CDR3 nucleotides are TGTGCCAGCAGCTTCCAACAGGGATACAATGAGCAGTTCTTC. Translating it yields CASSFQQGYNEQFF. The full variable domain, completed using reference TRBV7-6 and TRBJ2-1, is GAGVSQSPRYKVTKRGQDVALRCDPISGHVSLYWYRQALGQGPEFLTYFNYEAQQDKSGLPNDRFSAERPEGSISTLTIQRTEQRDSAMYRCASSFQQGYNEQFFGPGTRLTVL.

The sample holds a few counts of this clonotype. V is TRBV12-3 or TRBV12-4 and J is TRBJ1-4, with D perhaps TRBD1 (5 bases). CDR3 length equals 14 residues. Deletions cut 5 bases from V and 7 bases from J, with 14 bases between. The CDR3: CASSVTGTVEKLFF. CDR3 bases: TGTGCCAGCAGTGTAACCGGGACGGTTGAAAAACTGTTTTTT.

A few counts support this clonotype. This CDR3 reads CASSDRLAGGVLYEQYF. In DNA, the CDR3 is TGTGCCAGCAGTGACCGACTAGCGGGAGGCGTGCTATACGAGCAGTACTTC. V gene TRBV12-3 or TRBV12-4 combines with J gene TRBJ2-7, with 13 bases that match TRBD2. The trim removed 5 bases at V and 4 bases at J, leaving 11 bases unmatched. The CDR3 runs to 17 residues.

The table lists this clonotype with a few counts. This chain links TRBV7-8 with TRBJ2-1; 7 bases map to TRBD2. With 7 bases clipped from V and 9 bases from J, the junction kept 15 bases outside the gene matches. Germline V gene data show CDR1 as SGHVS and CDR2 as FQNEAQ. This CDR3 comprises 15 residues. CDR3 in DNA: TGTGCCAGCACAAACCGAGGGAGGGCGGTAGCTGAGCAGTTCTTC. Its translation: CASTNRGRAVAEQFF.